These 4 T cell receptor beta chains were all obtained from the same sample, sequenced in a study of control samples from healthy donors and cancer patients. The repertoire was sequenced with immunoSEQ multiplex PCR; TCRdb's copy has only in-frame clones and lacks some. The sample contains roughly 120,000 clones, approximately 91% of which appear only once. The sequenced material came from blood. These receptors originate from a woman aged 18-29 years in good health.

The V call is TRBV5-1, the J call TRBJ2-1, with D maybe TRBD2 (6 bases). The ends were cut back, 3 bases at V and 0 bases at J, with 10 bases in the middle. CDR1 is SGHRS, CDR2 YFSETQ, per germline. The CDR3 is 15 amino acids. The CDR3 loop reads CASSWGVGSYNEQFF. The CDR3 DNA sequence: TGCGCCAGCAGCTGGGGGGTAGGCTCCTACAATGAGCAGTTCTTC.

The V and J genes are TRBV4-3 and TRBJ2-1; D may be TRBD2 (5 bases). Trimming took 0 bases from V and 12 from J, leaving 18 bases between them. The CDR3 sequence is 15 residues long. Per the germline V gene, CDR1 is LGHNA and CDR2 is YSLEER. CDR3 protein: CASSQEAGSAIGQFF. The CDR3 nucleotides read TGCGCCAGCAGCCAAGAGGCGGGTAGCGCCATTGGGCAGTTCTTC.

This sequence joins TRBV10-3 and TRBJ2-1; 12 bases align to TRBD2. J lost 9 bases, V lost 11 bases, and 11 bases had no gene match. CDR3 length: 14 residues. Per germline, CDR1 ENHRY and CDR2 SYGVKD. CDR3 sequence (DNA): TGTGCCGCTTCCCTAGCGGGGGGGCAGGGTGAGCAGTTCTTC. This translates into CAASLAGGQGEQFF.

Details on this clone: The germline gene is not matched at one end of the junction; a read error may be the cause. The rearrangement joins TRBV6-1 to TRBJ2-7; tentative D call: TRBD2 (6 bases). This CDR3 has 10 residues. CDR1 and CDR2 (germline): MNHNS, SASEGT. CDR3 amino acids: CASSWGVGRF. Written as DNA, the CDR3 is TGTGCCAGCAGTTGGGGGGTAGGACGCTTC.